What follows is one T cell receptor (beta chain) and its context. TCRdb's table, derived via immunoSEQ multiplex PCR, lists solely in-frame clones and lacks some. This sample has 320,000 or so clones, with less than 90% found just once. The data derive from a study of blood T cell repertoires in COVID-19. The germline CDR1 and CDR2 sequences are SGHNT and YYREEE (reference sequence). The CDR3 loop spans 15 amino acids. V was pared by 2 bases and J by 5 bases, with 9 bases of the junction left unmatched. V is TRBV5-4 and J is TRBJ2-7, with 8 bases lining up with TRBD1. The TCR comes from a woman aged 30 to 39 who had recovered from COVID-19. Sequencing used PBMCs or T cells enriched from blood (not recorded which). In DNA form, the CDR3 reads TGTGCCAGCAGCTTCCAGGGGGCAGGAACCCACGAGCAGTACTTC. Amino acid sequence: CASSFQGAGTHEQYF.